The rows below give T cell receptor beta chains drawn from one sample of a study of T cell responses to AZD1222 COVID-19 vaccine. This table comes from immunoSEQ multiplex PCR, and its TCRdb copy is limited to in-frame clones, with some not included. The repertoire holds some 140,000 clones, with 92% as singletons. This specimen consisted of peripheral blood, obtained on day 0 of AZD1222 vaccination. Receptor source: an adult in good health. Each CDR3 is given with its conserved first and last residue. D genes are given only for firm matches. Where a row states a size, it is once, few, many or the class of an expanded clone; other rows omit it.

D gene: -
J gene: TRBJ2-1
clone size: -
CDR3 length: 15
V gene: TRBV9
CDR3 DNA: TGTGCCAGCAGCTACCGGGACGGAGGGGGAAATGAGCAGTTCTTC
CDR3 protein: CASSYRDGGGNEQFF

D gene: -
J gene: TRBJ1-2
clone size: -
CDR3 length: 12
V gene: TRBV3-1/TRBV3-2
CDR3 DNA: TGTGCCAGCAGGCGGACGGGATATGGCTACACCTTC
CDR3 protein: CASRRTGYGYTF

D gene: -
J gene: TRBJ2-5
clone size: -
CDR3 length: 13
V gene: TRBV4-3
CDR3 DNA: TGCGCCAGCAGCCAAGGGGTAGTGGAGACCCAGTACTTC
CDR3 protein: CASSQGVVETQYF

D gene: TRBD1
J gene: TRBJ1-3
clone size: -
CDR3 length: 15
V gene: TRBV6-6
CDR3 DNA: TGTGCCAGCACTGATCAGACAGGGGGTGGAAACACCATATATTTT
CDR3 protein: CASTDQTGGGNTIYF

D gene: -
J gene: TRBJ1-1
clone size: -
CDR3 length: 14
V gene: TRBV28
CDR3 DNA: TGTGCCAGCAGCGAAGCGGGGCAGAACACTGAAGCTTTCTTT
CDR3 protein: CASSEAGQNTEAFF

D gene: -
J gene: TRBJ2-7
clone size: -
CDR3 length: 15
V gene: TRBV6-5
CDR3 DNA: TGTGCCAGCAGTTACTCGGTTTTACAAGGCCACGAGCAGTACTTC
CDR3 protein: CASSYSVLQGHEQYF

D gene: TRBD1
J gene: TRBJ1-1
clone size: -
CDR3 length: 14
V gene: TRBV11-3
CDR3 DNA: TGTGCCAGCAGCGAAGGGGACAGTCGAGGTGAAGCTTTCTTT
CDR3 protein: CASSEGDSRGEAFF

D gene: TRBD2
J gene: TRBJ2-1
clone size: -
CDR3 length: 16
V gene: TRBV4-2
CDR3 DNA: TGTGCCAGCAGCCAAGATTTTAGCGGGGCCTGGGATGAGCAGTTCTTC
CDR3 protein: CASSQDFSGAWDEQFF

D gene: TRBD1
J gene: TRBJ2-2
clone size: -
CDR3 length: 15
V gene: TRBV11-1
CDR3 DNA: TGTGCCAGCAGCTTAGGGACAGGGGGCACCGGGGAGCTGTTTTTT
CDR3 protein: CASSLGTGGTGELFF

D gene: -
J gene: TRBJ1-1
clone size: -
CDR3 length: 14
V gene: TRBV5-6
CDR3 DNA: TGTGCCAGCAGCAACACCGACAGGATAGGAAGCGCTTTCTTT
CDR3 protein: CASSNTDRIGSAFF

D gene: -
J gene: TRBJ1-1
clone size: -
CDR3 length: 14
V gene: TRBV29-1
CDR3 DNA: TGCAGCGTTGTTACATCCGGGGAGTACACTGAAGCTTTCTTT
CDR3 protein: CSVVTSGEYTEAFF

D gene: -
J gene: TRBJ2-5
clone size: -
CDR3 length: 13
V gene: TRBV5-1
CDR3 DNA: TGCGCCAGCAGCCCGGGAGTCGGTGAGACCCAGTACTTC
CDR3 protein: CASSPGVGETQYF

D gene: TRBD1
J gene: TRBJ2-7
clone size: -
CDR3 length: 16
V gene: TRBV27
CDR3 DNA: TGTGCCAGCATGGGCGACCGGGACAGAGACTCCTACGAGCAGTACTTC
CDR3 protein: CASMGDRDRDSYEQYF

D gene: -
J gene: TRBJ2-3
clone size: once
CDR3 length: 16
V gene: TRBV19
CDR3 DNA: TGTGCCAGTAGTCCCCTACAAAATCCTAGCACAGATACGCAGTATTTT
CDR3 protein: CASSPLQNPSTDTQYF

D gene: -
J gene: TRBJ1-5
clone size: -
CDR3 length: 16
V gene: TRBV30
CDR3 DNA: TGTGCCTGGAGTGTACTGAACGGGGGCGGCAATCAGCCCCAGCATTTT
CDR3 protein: CAWSVLNGGGNQPQHF

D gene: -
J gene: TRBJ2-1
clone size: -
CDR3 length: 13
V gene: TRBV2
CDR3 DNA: TGTGCCAGCAGTGGCGGGCTGGGATCTGAGCAGTTCTTC
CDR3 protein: CASSGGLGSEQFF

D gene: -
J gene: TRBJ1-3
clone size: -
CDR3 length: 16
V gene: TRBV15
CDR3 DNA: TGTGCCACCAGCAGAGATGTGGGACGGACGGGAAACACCATATATTTT
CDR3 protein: CATSRDVGRTGNTIYF